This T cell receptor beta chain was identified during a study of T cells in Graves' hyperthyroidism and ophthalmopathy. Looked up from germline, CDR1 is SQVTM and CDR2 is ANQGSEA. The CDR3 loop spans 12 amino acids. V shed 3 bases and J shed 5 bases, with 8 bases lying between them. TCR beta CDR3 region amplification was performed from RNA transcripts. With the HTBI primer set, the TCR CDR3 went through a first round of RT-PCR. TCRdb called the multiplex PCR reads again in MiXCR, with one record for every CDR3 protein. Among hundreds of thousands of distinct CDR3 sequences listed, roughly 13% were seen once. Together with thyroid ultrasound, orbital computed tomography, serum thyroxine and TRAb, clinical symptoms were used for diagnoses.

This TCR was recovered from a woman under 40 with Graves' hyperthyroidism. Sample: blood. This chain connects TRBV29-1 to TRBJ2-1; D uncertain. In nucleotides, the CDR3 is TGCAGCGTTGATCCCCGGAACAATGAGCAGTTCTTC. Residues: CSVDPRNNEQFF.